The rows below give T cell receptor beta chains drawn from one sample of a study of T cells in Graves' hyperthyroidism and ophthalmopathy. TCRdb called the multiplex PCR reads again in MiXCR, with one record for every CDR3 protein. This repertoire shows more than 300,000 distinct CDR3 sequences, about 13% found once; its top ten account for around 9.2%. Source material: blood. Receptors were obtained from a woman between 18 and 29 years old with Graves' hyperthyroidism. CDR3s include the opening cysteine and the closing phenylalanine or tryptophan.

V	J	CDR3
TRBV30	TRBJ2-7	CAWSETGEPWQQYF
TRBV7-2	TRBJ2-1	CASSLQGTSVYSYNEQFF
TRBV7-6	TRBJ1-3	CASTSGGQRGNTIYF
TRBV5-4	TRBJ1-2	CASSLDKVAYGYTF
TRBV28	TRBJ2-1	CASSPRQGVLYNEQFF
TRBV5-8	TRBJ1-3	CASSPPGREPGNTIYF
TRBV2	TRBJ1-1	CASSSDSHQIEAFF
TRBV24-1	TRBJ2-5	CATSDFWGEGGKETQYF
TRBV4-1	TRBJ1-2	CASSQEEGGTGKGYTF
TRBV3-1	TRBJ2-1	CASRQAVGAPVEQFF
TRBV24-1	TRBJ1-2	CATSDMTMSYGYTF
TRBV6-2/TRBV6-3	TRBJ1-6	CASSYYPDLLALHF
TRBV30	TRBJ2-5	CAGMDGPTQYF
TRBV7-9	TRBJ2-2	CASSPEDRLDTGELFF
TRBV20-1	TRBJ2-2	CSALRTGGYAGELFF
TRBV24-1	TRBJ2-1	CATSDHRDLLYNEQFF
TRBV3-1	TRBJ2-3	CASSQDQLSTDTQYF
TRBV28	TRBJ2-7	CASIWGGGLDYEQYF
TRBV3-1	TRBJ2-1	CASSRAPEQFF
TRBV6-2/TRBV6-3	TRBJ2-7	CASKAASYEQYF
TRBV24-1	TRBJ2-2	CATSDVQTGLTGELFF
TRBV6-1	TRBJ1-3	CASLGSGNTIYF
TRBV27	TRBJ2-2	CASSLVWVNTGELFF
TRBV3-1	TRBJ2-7	CASRLGLAGGSYEQYF
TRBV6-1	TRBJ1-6	CASSTTDSPLHF
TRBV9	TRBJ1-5	CASSPDPSNQPQHF
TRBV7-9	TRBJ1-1	CAIGPLGMNTEAFF
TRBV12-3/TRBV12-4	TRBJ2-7	CASSSGYAGDTTSPSYEQYF
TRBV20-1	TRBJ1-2	CSAPRTGWGYGYTF
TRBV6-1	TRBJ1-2	CASSLRSQELYGYTF